This T cell receptor (beta chain) derives from a study of neurological immune-mediated disorders. This clonotype was seen repeatedly, ten times or more. Its antigen is currently unknown. Over 200 million TCR-beta sequences, together covering 15-18 subjects, were produced by every individual sequencing run that was carried out. Using its own MiXCR run on the 5' RACE reads, TCRdb lists one record per CDR3 protein. In the table there are fewer than 40,000 distinct CDR3 sequences, about 4.8% of which are singletons. It was blood bank volunteers in Maryland, USA who made up the healthy controls. Study results and caveats: The level of TCR clonal expansion was highest in patients with HTLV-1-associated myelopathy and lowest in multiple sclerosis, where it fell below the level seen in healthy controls.

The germline gives CDR1 SGHDN, CDR2 FVKESK. The ends were cut back, 9 bases at V and 4 bases at J, with 16 bases in the middle. The CDR3 is 15 residues long. The V call is TRBV14, the J call TRBJ1-6; D might be TRBD1 (5 bases). This sequence originates from a man aged 18 to 35 in good health. Sequenced sample: PBMCs. The CDR3 spells CARKTAREYNSPLHF. The CDR3 DNA sequence: TGTGCCAGAAAGACCGCCAGGGAATATAATTCACCCCTCCACTTT.